This T cell receptor beta chain was found in a study of monozygotic twins with inflammatory bowel disease. Study-wide results and limits: Discordant twins had repertoire similarity that did not differ from that of concordant twins, possibly from limited power.

A note on this clonotype: What it binds is unknown.

An amount of 3500 ng of total RNA was used for each TCR library. Per individual sample, eight separate reactions were used to make cDNA. Through template switching, UMIs that included a 6-nucleotide sample barcode were added. TCRdb reprocessed the 5' RACE reads and keeps a single row for each CDR3 protein, giving no DNA. This sample's clone table lists 330,000 or so distinct CDR3 sequences. Sequencing used blood. The clonotype was recovered from a human donor with ulcerative colitis or Crohn's disease, or a healthy co-twin of an affected twin (not recorded which).

The CDR3 region is CASSMGDRGSGANVLTF. The chain couples TRBV19 to TRBJ2-6; the D call from TCRdb, TRBD1, cannot be confirmed without DNA. In germline, CDR1 is LNHDA, CDR2 SQIVND (reference sequence). The CDR3 has 17 residues.